The 25 T cell receptor beta chains given below trace back to one sample, sequenced in a study of a mutant IDH1 vaccine in newly diagnosed glioma. Clones were sequenced by immunoSEQ multiplex PCR, and TCRdb holds only the in-frame ones, with some missing. The table lists tens of thousands of clones, about 86% of them singletons, with approximately 4.2% in the top ten. As for time point: baseline, week 1 (first vaccination visit). The treatment here: pre-vaccination baseline after standard-of-care therapy. The starting material was peripheral blood mononuclear cells (PBMCs), obtained from a glioma patient treated with radiotherapy, temozolomide or both. These receptors all stem from a woman between 18 and 30 years old with glioma. Some clones in this sample may be carry-over from other donors' samples.

V gene TRBV11-2 combines with J gene TRBJ2-5; TRBD2 matches at 7 bases. J gave up 2 bases and V 8 bases, and 11 bases lay outside the gene matches. Germline assignment: CDR1 SGHAT and CDR2 FQNNGV. This CDR3 region has 15 residues. The CDR3 sequence: CASATLAGVQETQYF. The CDR3 DNA follows: TGTGCCAGCGCCACCTTAGCGGGCGTTCAAGAGACCCAGTACTTC.

V gene TRBV4-1 combines with J gene TRBJ2-3, with D perhaps given as TRBD1 or TRBD2 (5 bases each). Trimming took off 2 bases at V and 1 base at J, with 19 bases between the two ends. Germline CDR1 and CDR2: MGHRA and YSYEKL. CDR3 length: 18 amino acids. The CDR3 protein is CASSQSPTGGGRTDTQYF. As DNA, the CDR3 is TGCGCCAGCAGCCAAAGCCCAACAGGAGGAGGTCGCACAGATACGCAGTATTTT.

The J gene is TRBJ2-3, the V gene TRBV2; 13 positions match TRBD2. CDR1 SNHLY and CDR2 FYNNEI come from the germline V gene. V lost 0 bases to trimming and J lost 8 bases; unmatched junction nucleotides: 5. This CDR3 has 16 amino acids. DNA for the CDR3: TGTGCCAGCAGTGAAGCTTCGGGACTAGCGGGGTTTACGCAGTATTTT. Its protein is CASSEASGLAGFTQYF.

CDR3: CASSLDQRNYGYTF. As DNA, the CDR3 is TGTGCCAGCAGCTTAGATCAACGAAACTATGGCTACACCTTC. The genes are TRBV7-2 and TRBJ1-2, with D unresolved. Germline V CDR1 and CDR2: SGHTA, FQGNSA. This CDR3 has 14 amino acids. V shed 1 base and J shed 2 bases, with 8 bases lying between them.

This sequence joins TRBV2 and TRBJ2-3; 10 bases line up with TRBD2. The CDR3 length is 14 residues. J lost 4 bases, V lost 5 bases, and 3 bases had no gene match. CDR1 and CDR2 (germline): SNHLY, FYNNEI. The CDR3, as DNA: TGTGCCAGCAGTCCTAGCGGGGGCGCAGATACGCAGTATTTT. Residues: CASSPSGGADTQYF.

The chain has TRBV2 and TRBJ1-1; D unresolved. The germline gives CDR1 SNHLY, CDR2 FYNNEI. This CDR3 comprises 16 residues. Trimming cost V 4 bases and J 4 bases, with 19 bases left between them. The CDR3 DNA sequence: TGTGCCAGCAGTGTTTTTCCAGATACTAGAGCCACTGAAGCTTTCTTT. It translates to CASSVFPDTRATEAFF.

This clone has just a few counts. V and J are TRBV7-9 and TRBJ1-1, with D perhaps TRBD1 (6 bases). This CDR3 comprises 16 residues. From germline, CDR1 is SEHNR and CDR2 FQNEAQ (reference sequence). V was trimmed by 5 bases and J by 5 bases, leaving 21 bases between them. The CDR3 nucleotides are TGTGCCAGCAGCATCAAAGAGGGGGGTCCCACTACTGAAGCTTTCTTT. Translating it yields CASSIKEGGPTTEAFF.

V is TRBV7-2 and J is TRBJ2-7, with 8 bases that match TRBD2. This CDR3 comprises 15 residues. The V gene's germline CDR1 is SGHTA and CDR2 FQGNSA. Germline trimming cut 5 bases from V and 2 bases from J; bases unmatched to any gene: 8. CDR3 in DNA: TGTGCCAGCAGCCCGGGGCTAGCGGGCACCTACGAGCAGTACTTC. It encodes CASSPGLAGTYEQYF.

The V and J genes are TRBV9 and TRBJ2-3; D unresolved. The CDR3 has 14 residues. Trimming removed 0 bases from V and 6 bases from J, with 11 bases in between. The germline V gene has CDR1 SGDLS and CDR2 YYNGEE. CDR3 loop: CASSVALPRDTQYF. DNA for the CDR3: TGTGCCAGCAGCGTAGCTCTCCCCCGGGATACGCAGTATTTT.

This rearrangement joins TRBV30 to TRBJ2-5; tentatively, D is TRBD2 (5 bases). This CDR3 is 13 amino acids long. CDR1 and CDR2 from the germline V gene are GTSNPN and SVGIG (reference sequence). The ends were cut back, 7 bases at V and 1 base at J, with 13 bases in the middle. The CDR3 protein is CALEGRGQETQYF. CDR3 sequence (DNA): TGTGCCTTGGAAGGACGGGGCCAAGAGACCCAGTACTTC.

J is TRBJ2-7 and V is TRBV29-1; 14 bases agree with TRBD2. J lost 1 base, V lost 3 bases, and 5 bases had no gene match. The germline CDR1 and CDR2 sequences are SQVTM and ANQGSEA. This CDR3 comprises 16 residues. Here the CDR3 DNA reads TGCAGCGTTGAGGGGACTAGCGGGGGCCCTTCCTACGAGCAGTACTTC. This gives the protein CSVEGTSGGPSYEQYF.

V gene TRBV5-4 combines with J gene TRBJ1-2; 7 positions match TRBD1. Germline-derived CDR1 and CDR2 are SGHNT and YYREEE (reference sequence). The CDR3 is 18 residues long. V dropped 0 bases and J dropped 3; count of bases not matched to a gene: 14. The CDR3 is CASSLGGPDRVGYYGYTF. Written as DNA, the CDR3 is TGTGCCAGCAGCTTGGGGGGCCCCGACAGGGTCGGGTACTATGGCTACACCTTC.

This clone was observed once. This chain links TRBV6-1 with TRBJ1-5, with 7 bases that match TRBD1. This CDR3 region has 13 residues. The junction had 6 bases not matched to a gene; V was cut back by 10 bases and J by 3 bases. Germline V gene sequence: CDR1 MNHNS, CDR2 SASEGT. This CDR3 is CAITGTANQPQHF. The DNA of the CDR3 is TGTGCCATCACTGGGACAGCCAATCAGCCCCAGCATTTT.

In the case of this clone: At one end the junction does not follow the germline gene, possibly because of a read error. The gene calls are TRBV27 and TRBJ2-1; 9 bases fit TRBD2. CDR3 length: 14 residues. Per the germline V gene, CDR1 is MNHEY and CDR2 is SMNVEV (reference sequence). The CDR3 protein is CATWASGTYNEQFF. In DNA, the CDR3 is TGTGCTACCTGGGCTAGCGGGACCTATAATGAGCAGTTCTTC.

This clone has only a few counts. This sequence joins TRBV13 and TRBJ1-5, with a possible D match to TRBD1 (5 bases). Germline CDR1 and CDR2: PRHDT and FYEKMQ (reference sequence). V lost 2 bases to trimming and J lost 7 bases, with 18 bases between them. The CDR3 loop spans 16 amino acids. CDR3 sequence: CASSLRRGGSGQPQHF. DNA of the CDR3: TGTGCCAGCAGCTTACGACGTGGGGGATCGGGGCAGCCCCAGCATTTT.

The chain combines TRBV5-1 with TRBJ2-7; D is ambiguous. The V and J ends lost 4 bases and 0 bases respectively, with 14 bases between them. This CDR3 comprises 15 residues. CDR1 is SGHRS, CDR2 YFSETQ, per germline. CDR3 sequence (DNA): TGCGCCAGCAGCGTCGTGGTGGCGAGCTCCTACGAGCAGTACTTC. This translates into CASSVVVASSYEQYF.

This rearrangement joins TRBV6-1 to TRBJ1-1; D unresolved. Trimming cost V 6 bases and J 2 bases, with 16 bases left between them. The CDR3 is 15 residues long. Germline V CDR1 and CDR2: MNHNS, SASEGT. The CDR3 DNA reads as TGTGCCAGCAGCGCCAAGACGTCGGGCAACACTGAAGCTTTCTTT. Amino acid sequence: CASSAKTSGNTEAFF.

The V and J genes are TRBV5-1 and TRBJ2-5, with 7 positions matching TRBD1. V was clipped by 4 bases and J by 3 bases; unmatched bases: 6. CDR1 is SGHRS and CDR2 is YFSETQ in the germline V gene. The CDR3 consists of 14 residues. The CDR3, as DNA: TGCGCCAGCAGCCCTAGTGACAGGGAAGAGACCCAGTACTTC. Translation gives CASSPSDREETQYF.

The V and J genes are TRBV29-1 and TRBJ2-7; maybe TRBD1 (6 bases). Trimming left V 3 bases short and J 0 bases short, with 9 bases between. The CDR3 is made up of 13 amino acids. Germline V gene lookup returns CDR1 SQVTM and CDR2 ANQGSEA. CDR3 sequence: CSVESQGSYEQYF. DNA for the CDR3: TGCAGCGTTGAGTCACAGGGCTCCTACGAGCAGTACTTC.

The gene calls are TRBV30 and TRBJ2-2, with D possibly being TRBD2 (6 bases). Germline CDR1 is GTSNPN and CDR2 is SVGIG (reference sequence). CDR3 length: 15 residues. Trimming removed 1 base from V and 6 bases from J, with 15 bases in between. The CDR3 sequence is CAWSAPGARAGELFF. CDR3 in DNA: TGTGCCTGGAGTGCCCCGGGAGCAAGGGCCGGGGAGCTGTTTTTT. The whole variable domain, filled in from reference TRBV30 and TRBJ2-2, reads SQTIHQWPATLVQPVGSPLSLECTVEGTSNPNLYWYRQAAGRGLQLLFYSVGIGQISSEVPQNLSASRPQDRQFILSSKKLLLSDSGFYLCAWSAPGARAGELFFGEGSRLTVL.

The chain joins TRBV7-2 to TRBJ1-1; tentative D call: TRBD1 (6 bases). The V gene's germline CDR1 is SGHTA and CDR2 FQGNSA. CDR3 length equals 14 residues. V was clipped by 5 bases and J by 1 base, with 11 bases between them. The chain's CDR3 is CASSLEDRNTEAFF. The CDR3 region has the DNA TGTGCCAGCAGCCTGGAGGACAGGAACACTGAAGCTTTCTTT.

V gene TRBV6-1 combines with J gene TRBJ2-2, with D maybe TRBD1 (6 bases). Per the germline V gene, CDR1 is MNHNS and CDR2 is SASEGT. The CDR3 has 17 amino acids. The V and J ends lost 3 bases and 0 bases respectively, with 14 bases between them. The CDR3 nucleotides read TGTGCCAGCAGTGACCCAAAGGGACAAGCGAACACCGGGGAGCTGTTTTTT. This gives the protein CASSDPKGQANTGELFF.

The gene calls are TRBV15 and TRBJ2-7, with 7 positions matching TRBD2. In germline, CDR1 is LNHNV, CDR2 YYDKDF (reference sequence). V shed 0 bases, J shed 2 bases, and the junction held 7 bases outside the gene matches. The CDR3 runs 16 residues. The chain's CDR3 is CATSRDRARGAYEQYF. The DNA for the CDR3 is TGTGCCACCAGCAGAGATAGGGCTCGGGGGGCCTACGAGCAGTACTTC. Supplemented by reference TRBV15 and TRBJ2-7, the full variable domain reads DAMVIQNPRYQVTQFGKPVTLSCSQTLNHNVMYWYQQKSSQAPKLLFHYYDKDFNNEADTPDNFQSRRPNTSFCFLDIRSPGLGDTAMYLCATSRDRARGAYEQYFGPGTRLTVT.

CDR3 sequence reads: CATSRDRVSYNEQFF. In DNA form, the CDR3 reads TGTGCCACCAGCAGAGATCGGGTGTCCTACAATGAGCAGTTCTTC. The chain has TRBV15 and TRBJ2-1, with D unclear. V lost 0 bases and J 1 base, leaving 7 bases between the germline ends. Germline values: CDR1 LNHNV, CDR2 YYDKDF (reference sequence). The CDR3 totals 15 residues.

The sample holds a few counts of this clone. The chain links TRBV6-5 to TRBJ1-2, with 7 bases lining up with TRBD1. Looked up from germline, CDR1 is MNHEY and CDR2 is SVGAGI. V gave up 8 bases and J gave up 4 bases; unmatched junction bases: 10. The CDR3 is made up of 14 amino acids. CDR3 DNA sequence: TGTGCCAGCGATTCGGCCCAGGGGGGCTATGGCTACACCTTC. Its translation: CASDSAQGGYGYTF.